A single TCR beta chain is shown here with its context. Its matching antigen is unknown. This sample is part of a study of T cell responses to AZD1222 COVID-19 vaccine. Overall study: Pooling was applied to second doses at about 4 or about 12 weeks. Broader study findings: Vaccine-associated CD4 TCRs ranged over spike, dominating at 160-218 and 743-854. Repertoire sampling occurred only after the peak T cell response.

Data came from immunoSEQ multiplex PCR; TCRdb stores just in-frame clones and leaves some out. The repertoire holds about 160,000 clones, with 80% to 90% as singletons. This TCR was sampled from an adult in good health. The sequenced sample was peripheral blood, obtained on day 0 of AZD1222 vaccination.

The CDR3 coding sequence is TGTGCCACCAGCAGAGGGCAGGGACTCAATCAGCCCCAGCATTTT. Translation: CATSRGQGLNQPQHF. The V call is TRBV15, the J call TRBJ1-5, with D maybe TRBD1 (5 bases). The CDR3 is made up of 15 amino acids. V gave up 1 base and J gave up 3 bases, with 10 bases separating them. Per germline, CDR1 LNHNV and CDR2 YYDKDF (reference sequence).